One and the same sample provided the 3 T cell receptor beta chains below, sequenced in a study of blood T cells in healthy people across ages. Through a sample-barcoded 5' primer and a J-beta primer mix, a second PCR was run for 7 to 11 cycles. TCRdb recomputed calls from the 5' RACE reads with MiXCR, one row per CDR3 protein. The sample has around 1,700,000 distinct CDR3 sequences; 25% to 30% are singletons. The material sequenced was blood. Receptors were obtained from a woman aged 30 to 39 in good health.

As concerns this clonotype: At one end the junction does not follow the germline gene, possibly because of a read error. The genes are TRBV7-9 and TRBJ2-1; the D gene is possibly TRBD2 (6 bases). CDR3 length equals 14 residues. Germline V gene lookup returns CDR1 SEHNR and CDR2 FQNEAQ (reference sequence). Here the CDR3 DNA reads TGTGCCAGCAGTCCTCGGGACTCCTGCAATGAGCAGTTCTTC. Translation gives CASSPRDSCNEQFF. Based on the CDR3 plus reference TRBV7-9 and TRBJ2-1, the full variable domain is DTGVSQNPRHKITKRGQNVTFRCDPISEHNRLYWYRQTLGQGPEFLTYFQNEAQLEKSRLLSDRFSAERPKGSFSTLEIQRTEQGDSAMYLCASSPRDSCNEQFFGPGTRLTVL.

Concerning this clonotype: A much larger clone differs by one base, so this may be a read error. The CDR3 region is CASSFVQGGETQFF. The CDR3 DNA follows: TGTGCCAGCAGTTTTGTCCAGGGCGGAGAGACCCAGTTCTTC. The chain is built from TRBV12-3 or TRBV12-4 and TRBJ2-1; a possible D gene is TRBD1 (5 bases). Trimming left V 3 bases short and J 13 bases short, with 19 bases between. The CDR3 covers 14 residues.

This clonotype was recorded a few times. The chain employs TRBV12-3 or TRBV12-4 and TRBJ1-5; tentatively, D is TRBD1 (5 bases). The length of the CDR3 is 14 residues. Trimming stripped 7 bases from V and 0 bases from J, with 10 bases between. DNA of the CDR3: TGTGCCAGCACCCGGGGGATTAGCAATCAGCCCCAGCATTTT. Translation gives CASTRGISNQPQHF.